Each of the 19 T cell receptor beta chains below was sequenced from the same sample in a study of OX40 agonist ivuxolimab in advanced cancers. TCRdb keeps only in-frame clones here, not all; method: immunoSEQ multiplex PCR. The sample includes some 70,000 clones, 84% seen only once; the top ten take approximately 2.1%. Source: CD4+ or CD8+ T cells sorted from blood, taken in a trial of the OX40 agonist ivuxolimab. The receptors stem from an adult with an advanced solid tumor such as melanoma, head and neck, liver or kidney cancer.

V and J are TRBV2 and TRBJ2-4; D is uncertain. Trimming removed 4 bases from V and 5 bases from J, with 9 bases in between. Germline CDR1 SNHLY, CDR2 FYNNEI. This CDR3 comprises 13 residues. The CDR3 DNA is TGTGCCAGCAGTGGAGAAGGCCAAAACATTCAGTACTTC. Amino acids: CASSGEGQNIQYF.

The chain has TRBV7-2 and TRBJ2-3; D not resolved. Trimming took 5 bases from V and 0 from J, leaving 9 bases between them. The CDR3 extends over 14 amino acids. Germline V CDR1 and CDR2: SGHTA, FQGNSA. Written as DNA, the CDR3 is TGTGCCAGCAGCCCGGCCTATAGCACAGATACGCAGTATTTT. This translates into CASSPAYSTDTQYF.

This sequence joins TRBV10-3 and TRBJ1-4; D gene ambiguous. Germline V gene lookup returns CDR1 ENHRY and CDR2 SYGVKD. This CDR3 region has 15 residues. Trimming cost V 6 bases and J 0 bases, with 11 bases left between them. CDR3 in DNA: TGTGCCATCAGCCCCGGCGGCACAACTAATGAAAAACTGTTTTTT. Residues: CAISPGGTTNEKLFF.

There are many counts of this clone. Other nucleotide sequences in the sample specify the same CDR3. The chain employs TRBV7-2 and TRBJ1-6; 10 bases agree with TRBD1. Germline CDR1 reads SGHTA; CDR2 reads FQGNSA. The CDR3 has 15 amino acids. With V trimmed by 3 bases and J by 9 bases, 5 bases remained unmatched. CDR3: CASSFRQGAGSPLHF. CDR3 sequence (DNA): TGTGCCAGCAGCTTTAGACAGGGGGCGGGTTCACCCCTCCACTTT.

V and J are TRBV5-6 and TRBJ2-3; 10 bases align to TRBD2. Germline V gene data show CDR1 as SGHDT and CDR2 as YYEEEE. Losses at the gene ends were 3 bases for V and 3 bases for J; bases not matched to a gene: 7. CDR3 length equals 16 residues. Written as DNA, the CDR3 is TGTGCCAGCAGCTCATTAGCGGGGGGCCTGACAGATACGCAGTATTTT. Its translation is CASSSLAGGLTDTQYF.

The chain joins TRBV7-6 to TRBJ2-3, with D perhaps matching TRBD2 (6 bases). CDR3 size: 15 residues. Germline CDR1 and CDR2: SGHVS and FNYEAQ. The germline V and J ends were trimmed by 3 bases and 2 bases, with 12 bases remaining between them. The CDR3 DNA sequence: TGTGCCAGCAGCTTTCGGCGGGGTAACACAGATACGCAGTATTTT. It is translated as CASSFRRGNTDTQYF.

The chain employs TRBV7-2 and TRBJ2-5, with 7 positions matching TRBD1. Per germline, CDR1 SGHTA and CDR2 FQGNSA. J gave up 4 bases and V 1 base, and 9 bases lay outside the gene matches. There are 16 residues in the CDR3. CDR3 loop: CASSLGGEGAGETQYF. CDR3 in DNA: TGTGCCAGCAGCTTAGGAGGAGAGGGGGCTGGAGAGACCCAGTACTTC. The full variable domain, with the rest looked up from reference TRBV7-2 and TRBJ2-5, is GAGVSQSPSNKVTEKGKDVELRCDPISGHTALYWYRQSLGQGLEFLIYFQGNSAPDKSGLPSDRFSAERTGGSVSTLTIQRTQQEDSAVYLCASSLGGEGAGETQYFGPGTRLLVL.

The V gene is TRBV27, the J gene TRBJ2-2; 11 bases fit TRBD2. The CDR3 runs to 17 residues. Trimming at V came to 6 bases and at J to 2 bases, leaving 8 bases not matched to a gene. Germline lookup yields CDR1 MNHEY and CDR2 SMNVEV (reference sequence). The CDR3, as DNA: TGTGCCAGCAGGGCGTTTGGGACTAGCGGAAACACCGGGGAGCTGTTTTTT. Translated, it gives CASRAFGTSGNTGELFF.

This chain uses TRBV18 with TRBJ2-7; D is perhaps TRBD1 (5 bases). CDR3 length equals 15 residues. Trimming pared 7 bases from V and 4 bases from J, leaving 20 bases between. Germline CDR1 KGHSH, CDR2 LQKENI. This chain's CDR3 is CASFTNGNSGYEQYF. The CDR3, as DNA: TGTGCCAGCTTCACCAATGGAAATTCAGGGTACGAGCAGTACTTC.

The gene calls are TRBV7-9 and TRBJ2-1; 7 nucleotides line up with TRBD2. The CDR3 loop spans 15 amino acids. Germline V gene lookup returns CDR1 SEHNR and CDR2 FQNEAQ (reference sequence). V shed 8 bases, J shed 2 bases, and the junction held 9 bases outside the gene matches. Written as DNA, the CDR3 is TGTGCCAGCCCCGAGGCGGGAGTAACCTACAATGAGCAGTTCTTC. It specifies CASPEAGVTYNEQFF.

The chain is built from TRBV6-6 and TRBJ1-3; a weak D match, TRBD1 (6 bases). Germline assignment: CDR1 MNHNY and CDR2 SVGAGI (reference sequence). Trimming pared 8 bases from V and 0 bases from J, leaving 11 bases between. This CDR3 is built from 14 residues. DNA of the CDR3: TGTGCCAGCGAAACAGGGCCCTCTGGAAACACCATATATTTT. Residues: CASETGPSGNTIYF.

The V and J genes are TRBV6-6 and TRBJ1-2; D gene uncertain. The V gene lost 0 bases and the J gene lost 9 bases, with 5 bases spanning the gap. The germline V gene has CDR1 MNHNY and CDR2 SVGAGI (reference sequence). The CDR3 length is 11 residues. The CDR3 spells CASSYSISYTF. The CDR3 nucleotides read TGTGCCAGCAGTTACTCAATAAGCTACACCTTC.

The gene calls are TRBV7-2 and TRBJ2-7; perhaps TRBD2 as D (5 bases). Per the germline V gene, CDR1 is SGHTA and CDR2 is FQGNSA. This CDR3 has 14 amino acids. Trimming cost V 1 base and J 8 bases, with 15 bases left between them. CDR3 nucleotides: TGTGCCAGCAGCTTAGGAGGACTGACGAACCAGCAGTACTTC. This sequence encodes CASSLGGLTNQQYF.

The J gene is TRBJ2-2, the V gene TRBV7-2; tentative D call: TRBD1 (5 bases). The germline CDR1 and CDR2 sequences are SGHTA and FQGNSA. This CDR3 region has 13 residues. V was cut by 1 base and J by 10 bases, with 10 bases left in between. CDR3: CASSLEVRVELFF. The CDR3 DNA follows: TGTGCCAGCAGCTTAGAGGTCAGGGTGGAGCTGTTTTTT.

V usage is TRBV27 and J usage is TRBJ1-2; tentative D call: TRBD1 (5 bases). Trimming took off 5 bases at V and 6 bases at J, with 19 bases between the two ends. Germline CDR1 is MNHEY and CDR2 is SMNVEV (reference sequence). The CDR3 consists of 15 residues. The CDR3 DNA follows: TGTGCCAGCAGTCTGGGACCCGGCCGACTTGATGGCTACACCTTC. Its protein product is CASSLGPGRLDGYTF.

CDR3 nucleotides: TGTGCCAGCAGCTTAGGTCAGGGGCGGCGGAATGAGCAGTTCTTC. This sequence encodes CASSLGQGRRNEQFF. The chain uses TRBV7-9 and TRBJ2-1, with D tentatively TRBD1 (6 bases). Between the trimmed V and J ends, which lost 1 base and 7 bases, there was a span of 14 bases. Germline V gene sequence: CDR1 SEHNR, CDR2 FQNEAQ (reference sequence). This CDR3 has 15 amino acids.

V gene TRBV5-6 combines with J gene TRBJ2-5, with 13 bases fitting TRBD2. J lost 5 bases, V lost 7 bases, and 8 bases had no gene match. From germline, CDR1 is SGHDT and CDR2 YYEEEE. The CDR3 extends over 15 amino acids. This chain's CDR3 is CASRPLLAGGETQYF. Here the CDR3 DNA reads TGTGCCAGCCGGCCATTACTAGCGGGGGGGGAGACCCAGTACTTC.

The chain is built from TRBV7-9 and TRBJ2-7; 9 bases match TRBD1. Germline CDR1 reads SEHNR; CDR2 reads FQNEAQ (reference sequence). The CDR3 is made up of 17 amino acids. Unmatched junction bases numbered 13, after V lost 3 bases and J lost 4 bases. CDR3 sequence: CASSFSGQGHYGYEQYF. CDR3 DNA sequence: TGTGCCAGCAGCTTCTCGGGACAGGGACACTATGGTTACGAGCAGTACTTC.

The J gene is TRBJ2-7, the V gene TRBV7-2; D remains ambiguous. V lost 1 base and J 0 bases, leaving 7 bases between the germline ends. CDR3 length: 14 residues. The germline V gene has CDR1 SGHTA and CDR2 FQGNSA. CDR3 nucleotide sequence: TGTGCCAGCAGCTTAGAGCTTAGCTCCTACGAGCAGTACTTC. Residues: CASSLELSSYEQYF.